This TCR beta chain is from a study of shared clonotypes between healthy human individuals (TCRdb year 2020). Notes on the research overall: A couple of women and three men aged 18 to 49 years were included in the cohort. To increase sequencing depth and limit assay-specific biases, TCR repertoire library preparation and sequencing were carried out by different laboratories using diverse techniques. Between about 0.8 and 9.5 billion PBMCs per donor were obtained by leukapheresis. To estimate repertoire size and how much clonotypes are shared between individuals, the study performed deep sequencing of blood TCR repertoires from about 5 healthy adults. Per donor, three plates each were used for CD4 naive and CD4 memory, two for CD8 naive, and one for CD8 memory.

As concerns this clone: This clone's antigen is unknown. No base qualities exist here, and no much larger clone lies one base off it. Other DNA sequences in the same sample also yield this CDR3.

Spanning cysteine to phenylalanine, the CDR3 consists of 12 amino acids. The read is trimmed to its CDR3 DNA, 36 bases read in frame from base 1. The germline V gene gives CDR1 as KGHSH and CDR2 as LQKENI. V and J lose 3 bases and 4 bases, and a span of 6 bases separates them. Broad study findings and their caveats: Based on pairwise subsampling, the degree of clonotype sharing among donors was expected to be affected by sequencing depth. Rarefaction of sorted-subset datasets indicated incomplete sequencing despite the large sequencing depth. Because the study included a small number of donors, the genetic and exposure-history diversity represented was limited. Clonotypes shared by all four sorted-subset donors showed higher generation probabilities than non-shared clonotypes. Only blood was sampled, and tissue TCR repertoires likely differ from those in blood. When several donors were compared, the shared fraction of clonotypes was about 5% for naive CD4, 3.5% to 4% for naive CD8, more than 2% for memory CD4, and less than 0.45% for memory CD8. Estimated clonotype richness was generally larger for naive than for memory subsets.

TCR CDR3 regions were amplified from genomic DNA by multiplex PCR using the deep immunoSEQ assay. Extracted genomic DNA from each cell subset was spread evenly across all wells of several immunoSEQ 96-well plates, with each plate serving as a replicate. For sorted subsets, each replicate PCR was loaded with roughly 200 ng genomic DNA, equivalent to approximately 33,000 T cell genomes. The purified libraries were quantified using a Qubit 3.0 fluorometer, sized with a Bioanalyzer 2100, and then quantified again using the KAPA Library Quantification kit. Every immunoSEQ 96-well plate was sequenced on a dedicated single-read 150-cycle Illumina NextSeq 550 flow cell. The source study handled its data this way. Because the immunoSEQ output held only junctional sequences and lacked quality scores, the filtering could not match the filtering applied to full-length reads. To assign V/J genes and CDR3, sequences were annotated using PyIR, a Python wrapper for IgBLAST v1.9, with IMGT germline references. Reads were removed for weak V/J assignments (E-value above 1e-6), missing CDR3, stop codons, out-of-frame junctions, or ambiguous translated residues. V3J clonotypes were defined as sequences sharing an identical inferred V gene, J gene, and CDR3 amino acid sequence. Percentage overlap between repertoires was calculated by dividing the number of shared unique clonotypes by the size of the smaller repertoire. RTK rarefaction, the Chao1 estimator, and Recon v2.1 estimates of unobserved clonotypes were used to assess repertoire richness. For all TCRbeta clonotypes obtained by the gDNA method from several donors, generation probabilities were computed with OLGA. In TCRdb, the immuneACCESS table is reduced to in-frame sequences with V and J assigned. These tables do not hold every clone; where another copy was compared, an unresolved V gene accounts for under half, and the others remain unexplained. The DNA gave D and trimming, while V, J and clone size come from that table. The sample table shows about 1 million clones, and about 84% are seen once. Approximately 0.5% of the sample goes to the ten largest clones.

The donors were healthy, HIV-negative adults who had no recently reported acute infections or vaccinations. All donors were Caucasian adults living in Nashville, Tennessee, USA. CD4+ T cells were enriched through magnetic negative selection, after which naive cells were positively selected on CD45RA and the remaining negative fraction served as the memory subset. After blood collection by leukapheresis, PBMCs were isolated using Ficoll-Histopaque density gradient centrifugation and then cryopreserved in the vapor phase of liquid nitrogen. Analytical flow cytometry was used to check the purity and quantity of every magnetically sorted T cell population. Each sorted fraction had its genomic DNA isolated and then quantified by UV absorbance on a Nanodrop 2000c.

The source is a man between 18 and 29 years old in good health. Some clones in this sample may be carry-over from other donors' samples. The specimen was memory CD4+ T cells from PBMCs. The cell subset or site label of this sample denotes: CD45RA-negative fraction. The chain is encoded by TRBV18 joined to TRBJ2-5; TRBD1 is possibly the D segment (5 matching bases). The sequenced DNA: TGTGCCAGCTCACCGCAGGGAGAGACCCAGTACTTC. Translated, it reads CASSPQGETQYF.